One and the same sample provided the 32 T cell receptor beta chains below, sequenced in a study of blood T cells in healthy people across ages. PCR was performed a second time for about 7 to 12 cycles using a sample-barcoded 5' primer and a J-beta primer mix. TCRdb passed the 5' RACE reads through MiXCR, listing each CDR3 protein once. Of over 1.5 million distinct CDR3 sequences in the sample, just under 50% were seen once. Sequencing used blood. Receptor source: a woman aged 40 to 50 in good health.

The chain couples TRBV12-3 or TRBV12-4 to TRBJ2-3, with 7 bases aligning to TRBD2. V lost 5 bases, J lost 2 bases, and 10 bases stayed unmatched. The CDR3 loop spans 16 amino acids. The CDR3 spells CASSHGTIGFTDTQYF. CDR3 nucleotides: TGTGCCAGCAGTCATGGGACTATCGGGTTCACAGATACGCAGTATTTT.

This chain uses TRBV5-1 with TRBJ2-3; no firm D call. V was pared by 4 bases and J by 2 bases, with 20 bases between. CDR3 length equals 17 residues. Germline V lookup: CDR1 SGHRS, CDR2 YFSETQ. Here the CDR3 reads CASSPPSVGEITDTQYF. CDR3 DNA sequence: TGCGCCAGCAGCCCTCCCTCGGTTGGTGAGATCACAGATACGCAGTATTTT.

This rearrangement joins TRBV6-1 to TRBJ2-1; D tentatively fits TRBD1 or TRBD2 (6 bases each). Trimming removed 6 bases at V and 7 bases at J, with 19 bases between. The germline gives CDR1 MNHNS, CDR2 SASEGT. CDR3 length: 15 amino acids. The CDR3 nucleotides are TGTGCCAGCAGGGTCGGAGGGGGGCCTAGTAATGAGCAGTTCTTC. Its translation is CASRVGGGPSNEQFF.

This clonotype was picked up many times. The V call is TRBV20-1, the J call TRBJ2-6; the D gene is possibly TRBD1 (5 bases). CDR3 size: 15 residues. The germline V and J ends were trimmed by 6 bases and 0 bases, with 12 bases remaining between them. Germline lookup yields CDR1 DFQATT and CDR2 SNEGSKA (reference sequence). The DNA of the CDR3 is TGCAGTGCCACCCCGACAGACTCTGGGGCCAACGTCCTGACTTTC. It yields the protein CSATPTDSGANVLTF.

This clonotype was recorded a few times. The gene calls are TRBV9 and TRBJ2-4, with D maybe TRBD2 (5 bases). The germline CDR1 and CDR2 sequences are SGDLS and YYNGEE. CDR3 length: 18 amino acids. Trimming shortened V by 0 bases and J by 0 bases, and 16 bases separated the two germline ends. The CDR3 region is CASSVGYEGSLAKNIQYF. The CDR3 DNA is TGTGCCAGCAGCGTAGGGTATGAGGGATCGCTAGCCAAAAACATTCAGTACTTC.

A remark on this clonotype: This could be a read error, since a much larger clone is one nucleotide away. The chain is built from TRBV6-6 and TRBJ1-2; 7 nucleotides match TRBD1. This CDR3 is 15 amino acids long. Germline loops: CDR1 MNHNY, CDR2 SVGAGI (reference sequence). The chain's CDR3 is CACSYGTDRNYGYTF. CDR3 sequence (DNA): TGTGCCTGCAGTTACGGGACAGACCGTAACTATGGCTACACCTTC.

This chain uses TRBV27 with TRBJ2-5; a possible D gene is TRBD1 (6 bases). Germline loops: CDR1 MNHEY, CDR2 SMNVEV (reference sequence). This CDR3 region has 15 residues. Trimming cost V 0 bases and J 2 bases, with 10 bases left between them. Written as DNA, the CDR3 is TGTGCCAGCAGTTTATCCACAGGGAAACAAGAGACCCAGTACTTC. It yields the protein CASSLSTGKQETQYF.

In its sample, this clonotype was seen a few times. The chain couples TRBV20-1 to TRBJ2-3, with a tentative D call TRBD2 (5 bases). Germline lookup yields CDR1 DFQATT and CDR2 SNEGSKA (reference sequence). CDR3 length: 16 residues. The germline V and J ends were trimmed by 5 bases and 4 bases, with 22 bases remaining between them. The CDR3 bases are TGCAGTGCTGGAACCAGGACTGCAGAATGGGCAGATACGCAGTATTTT. This gives the protein CSAGTRTAEWADTQYF.

This clonotype was seen only a few times. The chain recombines TRBV4-2 with TRBJ2-5; 14 nucleotides align to TRBD2. Germline V gene data show CDR1 as LGHNA and CDR2 as YNFKEQ. Unmatched junction bases numbered 13, after V lost 4 bases and J lost 0 bases. The CDR3 covers 20 residues. The DNA for the CDR3 is TGTGCCAGCAGCCCAAGGACTAGCGGGGGGATCATCCCGGACCAAGAGACCCAGTACTTC. It yields the protein CASSPRTSGGIIPDQETQYF.

This clonotype was seen a handful of times. The V and J genes are TRBV14 and TRBJ1-2; D unresolved. The V end was cut by 3 bases, the J end by 7 bases, with 12 bases between. Germline CDR1 is SGHDN and CDR2 is FVKESK. This CDR3 is 13 amino acids long. CDR3 region: CASSQGWSSGYTF. CDR3 DNA: TGTGCCAGCAGCCAGGGCTGGAGTTCTGGCTACACCTTC.

The chain combines TRBV6-6 with TRBJ2-3; TRBD1 or TRBD2 may be the D gene (6 bases each). Trimming removed 7 bases at V and 6 bases at J, with 17 bases between. Germline CDR1 is MNHNY and CDR2 is SVGAGI (reference sequence). The CDR3 loop spans 14 amino acids. CDR3 sequence: CASTGDKNRDTQYF. In DNA, the CDR3 is TGTGCCAGCACGGGGGACAAAAATCGGGATACGCAGTATTTT.

This clonotype came up once. The chain couples TRBV27 to TRBJ1-2; D possibly corresponds to TRBD1 (6 bases). The CDR3 runs 14 residues. Per germline, CDR1 MNHEY and CDR2 SMNVEV (reference sequence). V gave up 6 bases and J gave up 4 bases, with 15 bases separating them. The CDR3: CASSPGEGIYGYTF. As DNA, the CDR3 is TGTGCCAGCAGCCCAGGGGAGGGTATCTATGGCTACACCTTC.

This clonotype was observed once. V is TRBV20-1 and J is TRBJ2-1; the D call may be TRBD1 or TRBD2 (5 bases each). The germline V gene has CDR1 DFQATT and CDR2 SNEGSKA (reference sequence). CDR3 length equals 15 residues. The germline V and J ends were trimmed by 2 bases and 5 bases, with 16 bases remaining between them. Here the CDR3 DNA reads TGCAGTGCTAGAACTGGGACGGTCGGAAACAATGAGCAGTTCTTC. Translated, it gives CSARTGTVGNNEQFF.

The V call is TRBV6-1, the J call TRBJ2-5, with a possible D match to TRBD1 (6 bases). The end of the DNA is better explained by TRBJ2-7, so the J call may be wrong. This CDR3 spans 14 amino acids. The germline V gene encodes CDR1 MNHNS and CDR2 SASEGT. CDR3 residues: CASSEFRGPYEQYF. In nucleotides, the CDR3 is TGTGCCAGCAGTGAGTTCAGGGGACCATACGAGCAGTACTTC.

This clonotype was counted ten times or more. The chain has TRBV5-1 and TRBJ2-3; D is undetermined. From germline, CDR1 is SGHRS and CDR2 YFSETQ. V gave up 0 bases and J gave up 6 bases, with 5 bases separating them. The CDR3 spans 12 residues. CDR3 nucleotide sequence: TGCGCCAGCAGCTTGGAACGGGATACGCAGTATTTT. Its protein product is CASSLERDTQYF.

This chain connects TRBV10-3 to TRBJ2-4; D is unresolved. Between the trimmed V and J ends, which lost 0 bases and 0 bases, there was a span of 6 bases. The CDR3 is made up of 15 amino acids. Germline V gives CDR1 ENHRY, CDR2 SYGVKD. In DNA, the CDR3 is TGTGCCATCAGTGAGTCGGCCCAAGCCAAAAACATTCAGTACTTC. Translation: CAISESAQAKNIQYF.

The chain couples TRBV10-3 to TRBJ2-3; D possibly corresponds to TRBD2 (5 bases). The germline CDR1 and CDR2 sequences are ENHRY and SYGVKD. Trimming took off 7 bases at V and 4 bases at J, with 12 bases between the two ends. The CDR3 consists of 13 residues. CDR3 protein: CAITQFGADTQYF. The CDR3 DNA reads TGTGCCATCACTCAATTCGGGGCAGATACGCAGTATTTT.

The sample holds a few counts of this clonotype. The V call is TRBV9, the J call TRBJ2-5; 8 nucleotides agree with TRBD2. Trimming cost V 0 bases and J 1 base; bases outside gene matches: 5. Germline-derived CDR1 and CDR2 are SGDLS and YYNGEE. This CDR3 has 16 residues. In nucleotides, the CDR3 is TGTGCCAGCAGCGTAGGTTCTACTAGCGGCCAAGAGACCCAGTACTTC. It translates to CASSVGSTSGQETQYF. The full variable domain, rest sourced from reference TRBV9 and TRBJ2-5, is DSGVTQTPKHLITATGQRVTLRCSPRSGDLSVYWYQQSLDQGLQFLIQYYNGEERAKGNILERFSAQQFPDLHSELNLSSLELGDSALYFCASSVGSTSGQETQYFGPGTRLLVL.

This rearrangement joins TRBV7-8 to TRBJ1-6; a weak D match, TRBD1 (5 bases). The ends were cut back, 4 bases at V and 10 bases at J, with 14 bases in the middle. Germline CDR1 and CDR2: SGHVS and FQNEAQ. The CDR3 runs 14 residues. In DNA form, the CDR3 reads TGTGCCAGCAGCTCGACAGCGGGAGGCTCACCCCTCCACTTT. Translated: CASSSTAGGSPLHF. Variable domain in full (rest from reference TRBV7-8 and TRBJ1-6): GAGVSQSPRYKVAKRGQDVALRCDPISGHVSLFWYQQALGQGPEFLTYFQNEAQLDKSGLPSDRFFAERPEGSVSTLKIQRTQQEDSAVYLCASSSTAGGSPLHFGNGTRLTVT.

Concerning this clonotype itself: Since a much larger clone is just one base distant, this may be a read error. The V and J genes are TRBV7-3 and TRBJ2-3, with D maybe TRBD2 (6 bases). V was cut by 5 bases and J by 2 bases, with 20 bases left in between. Germline assignment: CDR1 SGHTA and CDR2 FQGTGA. This CDR3 comprises 17 residues. The CDR3 spells CASSPTGTSRNTDTQYF. The CDR3 DNA is TGTGCCAGCAGCCCAACCGGGACTTCACGAAACACAGATACGCAGTATTTT.

DNA for the CDR3: TGTGCCAGCAGCTCCCCGGGGGGATACAATGAGCAGTACTTC. It translates to CASSSPGGYNEQYF. The chain is built from TRBV7-2 and TRBJ2-1, with 7 bases matching TRBD2. The J call may be incorrect, as the DNA end agrees better with TRBJ2-7. Germline V lookup: CDR1 SGHTA, CDR2 FQGNSA. The CDR3 loop spans 14 amino acids.

J is TRBJ2-1 and V is TRBV29-1; D is possibly TRBD1 (6 bases). Germline assignment: CDR1 SQVTM and CDR2 ANQGSEA. Deletions cut 6 bases from V and 10 bases from J, with 13 bases between. The CDR3 is 11 amino acids. CDR3 residues: CSVPSGQEQFF. The DNA of the CDR3 is TGCAGCGTCCCAAGCGGACAGGAGCAGTTCTTC.

The chain combines TRBV20-1 with TRBJ1-2; a weak D match, TRBD1 (5 bases). The germline V gene has CDR1 DFQATT and CDR2 SNEGSKA (reference sequence). The CDR3 covers 11 residues. The V gene lost 6 bases and the J gene lost 6 bases, with 11 bases spanning the gap. The CDR3 region is CSAIKGHGYTF. Here the CDR3 DNA reads TGCAGTGCCATAAAGGGGCATGGCTACACCTTC.

CDR3 amino acids: CSASRNRDRGADTQYF. In DNA form, the CDR3 reads TGCAGTGCTAGTCGGAACCGGGACAGGGGAGCAGATACGCAGTATTTT. This sequence joins TRBV20-1 and TRBJ2-3; 10 nucleotides match TRBD1. Germline V gene sequence: CDR1 DFQATT, CDR2 SNEGSKA (reference sequence). The CDR3 length is 16 residues. The J segment lost 4 bases and the V segment lost 3 bases, leaving 10 bases of the junction unmatched.

This chain connects TRBV6-2 or TRBV6-3 to TRBJ1-2; TRBD1 aligns across 7 bases. This CDR3 comprises 17 residues. Germline CDR1 and CDR2: MNHEY and SVGEGT. Losses at the gene ends were 0 bases for V and 0 bases for J; bases not matched to a gene: 7. The CDR3 reads CASSYSYGQDTNYGYTF. CDR3 in DNA: TGTGCCAGCAGTTACTCGTACGGACAGGATACTAACTATGGCTACACCTTC.

This clonotype was detected many times. Compared with germline, one end of the junction differs, possibly owing to a read error. V and J are TRBV5-1 and TRBJ1-5; D gene uncertain. Germline CDR1 is SGHRS and CDR2 is YFSETQ. The CDR3 consists of 13 residues. DNA of the CDR3: TGTGCCAGCAGCTTAGTCGGGGATCAGCCCCAGCATTTT. Its protein is CASSLVGDQPQHF.

This clonotype came up a few times. The J gene is TRBJ1-2, the V gene TRBV9; a possible D gene is TRBD1 (5 bases). Per germline, CDR1 SGDLS and CDR2 YYNGEE. Trimming cost V 3 bases and J 8 bases, with 17 bases left between them. The CDR3 extends over 14 amino acids. CDR3 in amino acids: CASSAGPTTRGYTF. Here the CDR3 DNA reads TGTGCCAGCAGCGCGGGACCTACGACTCGGGGCTACACCTTC.

The V and J genes are TRBV7-2 and TRBJ2-1; the D gene is possibly TRBD1 (5 bases). The germline V gene has CDR1 SGHTA and CDR2 FQGNSA. The CDR3 sequence is 15 residues long. The V end was cut by 5 bases, the J end by 4 bases, with 15 bases between. The CDR3 region is CASSLPRTRYNEQFF. DNA of the CDR3: TGTGCCAGCAGCCTTCCTCGGACACGGTACAATGAGCAGTTCTTC.

This chain links TRBV21-1 with TRBJ2-1. TRBV21-1 is classified as a pseudogene. This CDR3 is built from 17 residues. In DNA form, the CDR3 reads TGTGCCAGCAGCAAAGCGGAGACACCCTGCTCCTACAATGAGCAGTTCTTC. As protein: CASSKAETPCSYNEQFF.

The rearrangement links TRBV6-1 to TRBJ2-5, with 12 bases matching TRBD1. V gave up 7 bases and J gave up 5 bases; unmatched junction bases: 8. The CDR3 contains 15 residues. Germline V gene lookup returns CDR1 MNHNS and CDR2 SASEGT. As DNA, the CDR3 is TGTGCCAGCAAGGGACAGGGGGCGACGGTGGAGACCCAGTACTTC. The encoded protein is CASKGQGATVETQYF.

This chain joins TRBV12-3 or TRBV12-4 and TRBJ1-1, with D unresolved. V was trimmed by 2 bases and J by 4 bases, leaving 8 bases between them. The CDR3 spans 13 residues. This CDR3 reads CASSLKRGTEAFF. DNA for the CDR3: TGTGCCAGCAGTTTAAAGCGAGGCACTGAAGCTTTCTTT.

The table lists this clonotype with a count of one. J is TRBJ1-1 and V is TRBV28; perhaps TRBD1 as D (5 bases). Germline loops: CDR1 MDHEN, CDR2 SYDVKM. The ends were cut back, 5 bases at V and 0 bases at J, with 13 bases in the middle. The CDR3 spans 15 residues. This CDR3 is CASSTIRDLNTEAFF. In DNA form, the CDR3 reads TGTGCCAGCAGTACAATCAGGGATTTGAACACTGAAGCTTTCTTT.